This TCR beta chain was profiled in a study of blood T cells in healthy people across ages (dated by TCRdb to between 2014 and 2016). Turning to the overall study: In model experiments, roughly one uniquely barcoded TCR beta cDNA molecule per two T cells was captured by template switching. Age-related changes in TCR beta repertoire diversity were measured in the study by deep sequencing normalized with unique cDNA molecular identifiers. Four age groups were formed from the donors: young (average about 15 years), middle-aged (roughly 38), aged (roughly 59) and long-lived (around 82). To avoid experimental bias, donors of different ages were randomly spread across the sequencing lanes. The study analyzed two additional independent replicas of 1 million unique cDNA reads from the same blood draw for two donors, one aged 18 to 30 and one aged 80 or older.

Summary of the overall study and its limitations: Compared with the aged group, the long-lived group had more naive CD4+ T cells, fewer expanded clones and increased TCR diversity, a pattern suggesting age selection. As age increased, observed TCR beta diversity per million T cells dropped in a roughly linear way, and a significant reduction was already evident by age 40. Donor CMV infection status was unknown, potentially confounding age-related changes in expanded clonotypes. Estimates of total diversity from one million sequenced T cells were regarded as lower bounds and underestimates. A strong correlation was found between observed TCR beta diversity and the percentage of naive T cells measured by flow cytometry. Bulk unsorted PBMC profiling prevented conclusive comparison of naive and antigen-experienced compartments.

The 39 donors, aged roughly 6 to 95 years, were systemically healthy Caucasian individuals from Russia. Approximately 9 milliliters of peripheral blood were collected from each donor into EDTA-treated Vacutainer tubes. Ficoll-Paque density-gradient centrifugation was used to isolate PBMCs, with at least 7 million per sample. Total RNA, at least 6 micrograms per sample, was extracted from PBMCs with Trizol reagent. For every donor, flow cytometry on a PBMC aliquot measured the percentage of naive CD45RAhigh/CD27high T cells. Receptor libraries were prepared by 5' RACE. Reads for this sample came from an Illumina HiSeq 2500. The second PCR ran for about 6 to 12 cycles and used a J-beta primer mix along with a sample-barcoded 5' primer. A template-switch 5' adaptor carrying 12 random nucleotides introduced a unique molecular identifier onto each TCR beta cDNA molecule. Each sample yielded at least 2.5 million CDR3-containing paired-end reads. The Mint cDNA synthesis kit, primed by a TRBC-specific oligonucleotide, was used to synthesize first-strand cDNA from all RNA. After uracil-DNA glycosylase treatment, a first 18-cycle PCR used universal primers M1SS and BC2_uni_R on all cDNA. The original methods were these. Normalization of each sample was performed by random selection of 1 million high-quality reads, each carrying a distinct molecular identifier. Reads sharing molecular identifiers were discarded rather than binned into consensus sequences. MiTCR, with a Q25 quality threshold and the strictest error-elimination algorithm, was used for CDR3 identification, clonotype clustering and error correction. A nonparametric unseen species model using Euler transformation provided a lower-bound estimate of total TCR beta diversity. Through fastp at Q25 and MiXCR, TCRdb rebuilt clones from the public reads, retaining in-frame beta chains. When rows share a CDR3 protein, they turn into one entry using the most common DNA and genes. The V and J calls follow TCRdb's processing rather than the paper's. The sample table lists about 780,000 distinct CDR3 sequences, about 47% of them with a count of one. The ten largest make up 15% to 20% of the sample.

Notes on this clonotype: Its recognized antigen is unknown. No base-level quality is on record; no much larger clone is a single base apart.

The TCR comes from a man aged 80 or over in good health. The sample consisted of blood.

The encoded CDR3 is CASSQDHGVGQETQYF. The nucleotide sequence reads as follows: TGTGCCAGCAGCCAAGATCACGGGGTAGGCCAAGAGACCCAGTACTTC. The chain couples TRBV4-2 to TRBJ2-5; tentative D gene TRBD2, with 5 bases matching. From its cysteine to its phenylalanine, the CDR3 spans 16 amino acids. Left in the record is the CDR3 DNA by itself, 48 bases read in frame from the first base. CDR1 and CDR2 are read off the germline V gene as LGHNA and YNFKEQ. The junction shows trimming of 0 bases on V and 1 base on J, plus 12 bases between the germline ends.